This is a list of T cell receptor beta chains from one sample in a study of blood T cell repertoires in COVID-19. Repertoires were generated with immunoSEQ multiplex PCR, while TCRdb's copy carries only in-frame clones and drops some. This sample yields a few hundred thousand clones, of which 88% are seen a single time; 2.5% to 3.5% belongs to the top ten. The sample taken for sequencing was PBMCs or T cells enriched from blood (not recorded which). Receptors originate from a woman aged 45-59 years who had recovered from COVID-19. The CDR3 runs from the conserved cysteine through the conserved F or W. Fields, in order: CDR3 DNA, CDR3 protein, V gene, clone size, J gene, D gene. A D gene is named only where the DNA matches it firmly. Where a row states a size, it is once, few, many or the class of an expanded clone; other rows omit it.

TGTGCCAGCAGTACGGGCCAGACAGGGAACACTGAAGCTTTCTTT | CASSTGQTGNTEAFF | TRBV6-5 | - | TRBJ1-1 | -
TGTGCCAGCAGCGTAGCGACGGGCAATGAGCAGTTCTTC | CASSVATGNEQFF | TRBV9 | - | TRBJ2-1 | -
TGCAGCGTGGCCTCGGGGGCCTACGAGCAGTACTTC | CSVASGAYEQYF | TRBV29-1 | - | TRBJ2-7 | -
TGCGCCAGCAGCTTGGCGGGAACCAAAAACATTCAGTACTTC | CASSLAGTKNIQYF | TRBV5-1 | - | TRBJ2-4 | -
TGTGCCAGCTCACCGCGCGCCGACAATGAGCAGTTCTTC | CASSPRADNEQFF | TRBV18 | - | TRBJ2-1 | -
TGTGCCACCAGCAGAGGCGGAGACAATGAGCAGTTCTTC | CATSRGGDNEQFF | TRBV15 | - | TRBJ2-1 | -
TGCGCCAGCAGCCCATGGACAGGGGGGAATGGCTACACCTTC | CASSPWTGGNGYTF | TRBV5-1 | - | TRBJ1-2 | TRBD1
TGTGCCAGCAGTTTCCTTAAGAGGACAGGGCGGACTGAAGCTTTCTTT | CASSFLKRTGRTEAFF | TRBV28 | - | TRBJ1-1 | TRBD1
TGTGCCTGGCAGGCAGGGGTCGGTGAAAAACTGTTTTTT | CAWQAGVGEKLFF | TRBV30 | - | TRBJ1-4 | -
TGTGCCATCAGGGAGCGGGTAGATGAGACCCAGTACTTC | CAIRERVDETQYF | TRBV10-3 | few | TRBJ2-5 | -
TGCAGCGTACGGGGACAGGGTGGTTCACCCCTCCACTTT | CSVRGQGGSPLHF | TRBV29-1 | - | TRBJ1-6 | TRBD1
TGTGCCAGCAGCTTAGAAATAGGGGAGGACTATGGCTACACCTTC | CASSLEIGEDYGYTF | TRBV7-2 | - | TRBJ1-2 | -
TGCAGCGTGACAACCGTTGGACAGGGGATTTACGAGCAGTACTTC | CSVTTVGQGIYEQYF | TRBV29-1 | few | TRBJ2-7 | TRBD1
TGTGCCAGCAGCTTAGCAGGACAGGGGGCGCGGAACGGCTACACCTTC | CASSLAGQGARNGYTF | TRBV7-8 | - | TRBJ1-2 | TRBD1
TGTGCCAGCACATCCCTGGGGGGATCAGCTTTCTTT | CASTSLGGSAFF | TRBV28 | - | TRBJ1-1 | -
TGTGCCAGCAGCAGCCGGGACAGGGGAAATTCACCCCTCCACTTT | CASSSRDRGNSPLHF | TRBV21-1 | - | TRBJ1-6 | -
TGCGCCAGCAGCCAGGGGACAGGGCGAGATCAGCCCCAGCATTTT | CASSQGTGRDQPQHF | TRBV4-3 | - | TRBJ1-5 | TRBD1
TGCGCCAGCAGTGACCCAGCGGGAGGAACCGATACGCAGTATTTT | CASSDPAGGTDTQYF | TRBV10-2 | - | TRBJ2-3 | TRBD2
TGTGCCAGCCGCTCTGAGGCAATGAACACTGAAGCTTTCTTT | CASRSEAMNTEAFF | TRBV7-2 | - | TRBJ1-1 | -
TGTGCCAGCACTGGACTGAAACAAGAGACCCAGTACTTC | CASTGLKQETQYF | TRBV12-3/TRBV12-4 | - | TRBJ2-5 | -
TGTGCCAGCAGCTTAAGGGGACAGGGGCATGGAAACACCATATATTTT | CASSLRGQGHGNTIYF | TRBV7-9 | - | TRBJ1-3 | TRBD1
TGTGCCAGCAGCCAAGGACAGCCGATCATGAACACTGAAGCTTTCTTT | CASSQGQPIMNTEAFF | TRBV5-8 | - | TRBJ1-1 | -
TGTGCCAGCAGCCAAGAACGACAAGGTAATTCACCCCTCCACTTT | CASSQERQGNSPLHF | TRBV4-2 | once | TRBJ1-6 | -
TGTGCCACCTCCTTGCGCGGGGGCGCGGACGGCTACACCTTC | CATSLRGGADGYTF | TRBV27 | - | TRBJ1-2 | -
TGTGCCAGCAGCTCGCCCCACCAGGGGTGTGAGCAGTACTTC | CASSSPHQGCEQYF | TRBV3-1/TRBV3-2 | - | TRBJ2-7 | -
TGTGCCAGCAGCCCTGGACTGGCCAATGAGCAGTTCTTC | CASSPGLANEQFF | TRBV5-4 | once | TRBJ2-1 | -
TGTGCCAGCAGCTTTGGAGGACTAGCGATCAATGAGCAGTTCTTC | CASSFGGLAINEQFF | TRBV11-3 | - | TRBJ2-1 | TRBD2
TGTGCCAGCAGCTCCATAGCGGGAGGGTACGAGCAGTACTTC | CASSSIAGGYEQYF | TRBV11-2 | - | TRBJ2-7 | TRBD2
TGTGCCAGCAGCCCCGCCTCGGGTAATCAGCCCCAGCATTTT | CASSPASGNQPQHF | TRBV6-5 | - | TRBJ1-5 | -
TGCAGTGCTAGTGATGACAGCACCAGCAATCAGCCCCAGCATTTT | CSASDDSTSNQPQHF | TRBV20-1 | - | TRBJ1-5 | -
TGTGCCAGCAACCCCGCGGACGGGAAAAAACTGTTTTTT | CASNPADGKKLFF | TRBV28 | - | TRBJ1-4 | -
TGTGCCAGCAGTTTATCGGGCGGGAGCCCCTACGAGCAGTACTTC | CASSLSGGSPYEQYF | TRBV28 | - | TRBJ2-7 | TRBD2
TGTGCCAGCAGTTTATCGAATCTTGGCCACACTGAAGCTTTCTTT | CASSLSNLGHTEAFF | TRBV27 | - | TRBJ1-1 | -
TGCGCCAGCAGCGGGGAGACTAGCGGGAGTGGGGAGCTGTTTTTT | CASSGETSGSGELFF | TRBV5-1 | - | TRBJ2-2 | TRBD2
TGCGCCAGCAGCCCCCTTTCCGCGAGGTTTGGCTATGGCTACACCTTC | CASSPLSARFGYGYTF | TRBV5-1 | - | TRBJ1-2 | -
TGTGCCAGCAGCCAGACTCCCGGGAGTTACGAGCAGTACTTC | CASSQTPGSYEQYF | TRBV7-8 | - | TRBJ2-7 | -
TGTGCCAGCAGCTCACTGAGGACTAGCGGGACCTCCCCCCGAAACATTCAGTACTTC | CASSSLRTSGTSPRNIQYF | TRBV11-2 | few | TRBJ2-4 | TRBD2
TGCAGCGTTGAGGGACTAGCGGGAGGATCGACCTACAATGAGCAGTTCTTC | CSVEGLAGGSTYNEQFF | TRBV29-1 | - | TRBJ2-1 | TRBD2
TGTGCCTGGAGTGTCGAGACAGGGGGAACCTATGGCTACACCTTC | CAWSVETGGTYGYTF | TRBV30 | - | TRBJ1-2 | TRBD1
TGTGCCAGCAGTTACAATTATGGGGCAGGGGAGACCCAGTACTTC | CASSYNYGAGETQYF | TRBV6-5 | - | TRBJ2-5 | -
TGTGCCAGCAGCACCGGACTAGCGCGCACAGATACGCAGTATTTT | CASSTGLARTDTQYF | TRBV5-4 | once | TRBJ2-3 | TRBD2
TGTGCCAGCAGCCCCTCCTCCTACGAGCAGTACTTC | CASSPSSYEQYF | TRBV7-6 | - | TRBJ2-7 | -
TGTGCCAGTAACAGGGACAGGGGAACTCCCTATGGCTACACCTTC | CASNRDRGTPYGYTF | TRBV19 | - | TRBJ1-2 | TRBD1
TGTGCCATCACTGAAGGAGGGACTAGAATTTACGAGCAGTACTTC | CAITEGGTRIYEQYF | TRBV10-3 | once | TRBJ2-7 | TRBD2
TGTGCCAGCAGACCTCGCAGGGCAACTAATGAAAAACTGTTTTTT | CASRPRRATNEKLFF | TRBV28 | once | TRBJ1-4 | -
TGTGCCAGCAGGGGGCGAGTTACTAACTATGGCTACACCTTC | CASRGRVTNYGYTF | TRBV6-5 | once | TRBJ1-2 | -
TGTGCCAGCAGTGCCCCCGGGACACAGGGACGGTTCTTC | CASSAPGTQGRFF | TRBV28 | - | TRBJ2-1 | -
TGCAGTGCTAGTCTAGCTTCGGGCAATTCACCCCTCCACTTT | CSASLASGNSPLHF | TRBV20-1 | - | TRBJ1-6 | -